This T cell receptor (beta chain) comes out of a study of OX40 agonist ivuxolimab in advanced cancers. The V and J ends lost 4 bases and 1 base respectively, with 14 bases between them. Germline CDR1 and CDR2: SGDLS and YYNGEE. The CDR3 has 15 residues. This table comes from immunoSEQ multiplex PCR, and its TCRdb copy is limited to in-frame clones, with some not included. Here the sample spans roughly 77,000 clones, 84% being singletons. The specimen was CD4+ or CD8+ T cells sorted from blood, collected in a trial of the OX40 agonist ivuxolimab. This TCR was recovered from an adult with an advanced solid tumor such as melanoma, head and neck, liver or kidney cancer. The rearrangement joins TRBV9 to TRBJ2-5; D possibly corresponds to TRBD1 (6 bases). CDR3: CASSPRTASQETQYF. The CDR3 coding sequence is TGTGCCAGCAGCCCCCGGACAGCGAGCCAAGAGACCCAGTACTTC.